This note documents a single TCR beta chain sequence. These data originate in a study of blood T cell repertoires in COVID-19. Here immunoSEQ multiplex PCR was the method, and the copy in TCRdb shows in-frame clones only, minus some. The sample has a few hundred thousand clones, roughly nine tenths seen once; the top ten hold over 2%. The TCR was taken from a woman aged 50 to 60 with acute or convalescent COVID-19. The sample consisted of peripheral blood.

The CDR3: CASGPEAGANVLTF. In DNA, the CDR3 is TGCGCCAGCGGACCGGAGGCGGGGGCCAACGTCCTGACTTTC. The chain carries TRBV5-1 and TRBJ2-6, with D possibly matching TRBD2 (5 bases). V was shortened by 7 bases and J by 4 bases, with 12 bases between the two germline ends. Germline CDR1 is SGHRS and CDR2 is YFSETQ. CDR3 size: 14 residues.